The 5 T cell receptor beta chains listed next were all sequenced from one sample in a study of regulatory T cells in long-lasting Graves disease. CDR3 regions were amplified by Arm-PCR using iRepertoire HTBI primers to build TCR beta libraries. TCRdb recomputed calls from the multiplex PCR reads with MiXCR, one row per CDR3 protein. Of 450,000 or so distinct CDR3 sequences listed, about 20% were seen once; the top ten hold around 14%. Time point noted: persistent/refractory GD, antithyroid drugs over 5 years with positive TRAb. RNA isolated from PBMCs was used to make the TCR library. The sample in question was peripheral blood mononuclear cells (PBMCs), obtained when the disease was refractory, from a patient treated with antithyroid drugs. These receptors came from a female donor with Graves disease.

V is TRBV3-1 and J is TRBJ2-6, with TRBD2 matching over 7 bases. The germline gives CDR1 LGHDT, CDR2 YNNKEL (reference sequence). Unmatched junction bases numbered 7, after V lost 5 bases and J lost 0 bases. This CDR3 has 17 amino acids. The CDR3 region is CASSYGGGVSGANVLTF. CDR3 DNA sequence: TGTGCCAGCAGCTACGGCGGGGGAGTCTCTGGGGCCAACGTCCTGACTTTC.

The chain couples TRBV30 to TRBJ1-5, with a tentative D call TRBD1 (6 bases). Germline V gene data show CDR1 as GTSNPN and CDR2 as SVGIG (reference sequence). The ends were cut back, 2 bases at V and 5 bases at J, with 13 bases in the middle. This CDR3 contains 14 residues. DNA for the CDR3: TGTGCCTGGAGTCTCCAGGGGCCACATCAGCCCCAGCATTTT. It yields the protein CAWSLQGPHQPQHF.

This clonotype was counted between two and nine times. The chain employs TRBV18 and TRBJ2-2, with D possibly TRBD1 on 6 matching bases. The germline V gene has CDR1 KGHSH and CDR2 LQKENI. V was clipped by 10 bases and J by 2 bases, with 14 bases between them. The CDR3 contains 14 residues. CDR3 sequence: CATLGQQNTGELFF. For the CDR3, the DNA is TGTGCCACCCTAGGACAGCAAAACACCGGGGAGCTGTTTTTT.

Regarding this clonotype: At one of its ends the junction is not consistent with the germline gene, which may arise from a read error. The chain is built from TRBV15 and TRBJ1-1, with 11 positions matching TRBD1. The V gene's germline CDR1 is LNHNV and CDR2 YYDKDF (reference sequence). The CDR3 length is 16 residues. The CDR3 DNA follows: TGTGCCGCCAGCAGAGAGAGGGACAGGGGGTGGACTGAAGCTTTCTTT. Translating it yields CAASRERDRGWTEAFF.

This clonotype showed up just a few times. The chain joins TRBV7-2 to TRBJ2-7; either TRBD1 or TRBD2 may fit D (6 bases each). The CDR3 consists of 16 residues. The V and J ends lost 1 base and 5 bases respectively, with 18 bases between them. CDR1 is SGHTA, CDR2 FQGNSA, per germline. The CDR3 coding sequence is TGTGCCAGCAGCTTAGAGGTGCGGGACAACGGCGACGAGCAGTACTTC. This sequence encodes CASSLEVRDNGDEQYF.